This T cell receptor beta chain was found in a study of blood T cell repertoires in COVID-19. Study overall: Italy, Spain and the United States were the sources of the convalescent and acute COVID-19 samples.

As originally analysed: Reference gene primer amplification in the assay estimated nucleated cell counts. TCRdb's copy holds only in-frame clones and misses some; the assay was immunoSEQ multiplex PCR. V and J calls and clone size are as listed in that table; D and trimming were resolved from the DNA. The sample carries 150,000 to 200,000 clones, around 84% recorded once. Germline CDR1 SGHAT, CDR2 FQNNGV. The CDR3 consists of 17 residues. Trimming removed 5 bases from V and 6 bases from J; junction bases left unmatched: 12. V gene TRBV11-2 combines with J gene TRBJ1-4; TRBD1 matches at 10 bases. The sample was peripheral blood. The TCR sequence derives from a woman older than 75 with acute or convalescent COVID-19. Written as DNA, the CDR3 is TGTGCCAGCAGCCCGGGGACAGGGGACCGCGGTGATGAAAAACTGTTTTTT. Its translation: CASSPGTGDRGDEKLFF.